The clone carrying this T cell receptor beta chain was recorded at least ten times. CDR3 length equals 15 residues. V was shortened by 4 bases and J by 4 bases, with 14 bases between the two germline ends. Germline CDR1 reads LGHNA; CDR2 reads YNFKEQ. A TCRbeta library incorporating unique molecular identifiers was prepared. TCRdb called the PCR reads again in MiXCR, with one record for every CDR3 protein. The table has hundreds of thousands of distinct CDR3 sequences, 6.5% to 10% seen once; the top ten hold 6.3%. The data derive from a study of T-cell reconstitution after alpha-beta-depleted transplantation in children.

The receptor comes from a male patient younger than 18 who had a stem cell transplant for acute lymphoblastic leukemia, so the T cells may come from the graft donor. The rearrangement links TRBV4-2 to TRBJ2-1; no reliable D call. The material sequenced was PBMCs, mostly from graft donor cells, taken 180 days after TCRalphabeta/CD19-depleted stem cell transplant. The CDR3 nucleotides are TGTGCCAGCAGCCCCCGAGGAGATGCGTACAATGAGCAGTTCTTC. Residues: CASSPRGDAYNEQFF.